A selection of T cell receptor beta chains follows, all from one sample in a study of molecular identifiers for immune sequencing clone quantification. In TCRdb, the PCR reads were re-called with MiXCR into one record per CDR3 protein. The sample carries around 480,000 distinct CDR3 sequences, roughly 26% recorded once. Input material: naive CD8+ T cells from blood, with Jurkat cell RNA spiked in. All receptors come from a human donor in good health. Some libraries in this study had Jurkat cell RNA spiked in. Both conserved end residues are part of each CDR3. D genes are given only for firm matches. Not every row has a clone size; where given, it reads once, few, many or a size class.

CASSYSGSEALF	TGTGCCAGCAGTTACTCGGGGAGTGAAGCTCTCTTT	TRBV6-6	NA	NA	TRBJ1-1
CASKLSGRGTEAFF	TGCGCCAGCAAACTCTCAGGACGAGGCACTGAAGCTTTCTTT	TRBV5-1	NA	many	TRBJ1-1
CASSLDSSSPVGINIQYF	TGTGCCAGCAGTCTCGACAGTTCCTCCCCCGTGGGCATAAACATTCAGTACTTC	TRBV27	NA	NA	TRBJ2-4
CASSRQGSGANVLTF	TGCGCCAGCAGCCGACAGGGCTCTGGGGCCAACGTCCTGACTTTC	TRBV4-3	TRBD1	many	TRBJ2-6
CASSLVGPKDIQYF	TGTGCCAGCAGCTTAGTGGGCCCCAAGGACATTCAGTACTTC	TRBV7-6	NA	many	TRBJ2-4
CASSSNPDYGLAGELFF	TGTGCCAGCAGCTCGAACCCAGACTATGGGTTGGCCGGGGAGCTGTTTTTT	TRBV7-9	NA	many	TRBJ2-2
CASSFGGSGETLTQYF	TGTGCCAGCAGTTTTGGGGGAAGCGGAGAAACGCTTACGCAGTATTTT	TRBV27	NA	few	TRBJ2-3
CASSLTGTGNQPQHF	TGTGCCAGCAGTTTAACGGGGACGGGCAATCAGCCCCAGCATTTT	TRBV6-5	NA	many	TRBJ1-5
CSARASIHTGELVF	TGCAGTGCGAGAGCAAGTATACACACCGGGGAGCTGGTTTTT	TRBV20-1	NA	NA	TRBJ2-2
CASSVGGVGSNQPQHF	TGTGCCAGCAGCGTAGGAGGGGTTGGGAGCAATCAGCCCCAGCATTTT	TRBV9	NA	NA	TRBJ1-5
CASRGQGGPYEQYF	TGTGCCAGCAGGGGACAGGGGGGGCCCTACGAGCAGTACTTC	TRBV2	TRBD1	few	TRBJ2-7
CASGAGWVSGANVLTF	TGTGCCAGCGGGGCAGGTTGGGTCTCTGGGGCCAACGTCCTGACTTTC	TRBV27	NA	NA	TRBJ2-6
CASSQDRQEIQYF	TGTGCCAGCAGTCAGGACAGACAAGAGATCCAGTACTTC	TRBV6-5	NA	NA	TRBJ2-5
CSARALQTYNEQFF	TGCAGTGCTAGGGCACTGCAAACCTACAATGAGCAGTTCTTC	TRBV20-1	NA	NA	TRBJ2-1
CASSQDQGDYQPQHF	TGCGCCAGCAGCCAAGATCAGGGGGATTATCAGCCCCAGCATTTT	TRBV4-3	TRBD1	NA	TRBJ1-5
CSARDKNWGEKLFF	TGCAGTGCTAGAGATAAGAATTGGGGTGAAAAACTGTTTTTT	TRBV20-1	NA	many	TRBJ1-4
CAWYDPANYGYTF	TGTGCCTGGTACGACCCAGCTAACTATGGCTACACCTTC	TRBV30	NA	many	TRBJ1-2
CSARKTGVPEAFF	TGCAGTGCGAGAAAGACAGGGGTACCTGAAGCTTTCTTT	TRBV20-1	TRBD1	few	TRBJ1-1
CASSSSRRVEKLFF	TGTGCCAGCAGCTCCTCGCGCCGGGTGGAAAAACTGTTTTTT	TRBV7-9	NA	NA	TRBJ1-4
CASSYGVGYNSPLHF	TGTGCCAGCAGTTATGGCGTAGGGTATAATTCACCCCTCCACTTT	TRBV6-5	NA	NA	TRBJ1-6
CASSLDRGPAVTEAFF	TGTGCCAGCAGCTTGGACAGGGGGCCTGCCGTCACTGAAGCTTTCTTT	TRBV5-3	TRBD1	NA	TRBJ1-1
CASSPWGSAGGVYNEQFF	TGTGCCAGCAGTCCCTGGGGTAGCGCGGGGGGTGTGTACAATGAGCAGTTCTTC	TRBV2	TRBD2	few	TRBJ2-1
CASSLGGSGRPVETQYF	TGTGCCAGCAGCTTAGGCGGTAGCGGGAGGCCGGTAGAGACCCAGTACTTC	TRBV11-3	TRBD2	NA	TRBJ2-5
CASRILAGGPYEQYF	TGTGCCAGCAGAATCCTAGCGGGGGGGCCCTACGAGCAGTACTTC	TRBV27	TRBD2	NA	TRBJ2-7
CASSLTGDRIQTSVLYNEQFF	TGTGCCAGCAGCTTGACAGGCGACAGGATACAAACTAGCGTTCTATACAATGAGCAGTTCTTC	TRBV5-5	NA	few	TRBJ2-1
CASSDAGGSTDTQYF	TGTGCCAGCAGTGATGCGGGGGGGTCCACAGATACGCAGTATTTT	TRBV2	TRBD2	NA	TRBJ2-3
CASSWGGEKLFF	TGCGCCAGCAGCTGGGGGGGTGAAAAACTGTTTTTT	TRBV5-1	NA	NA	TRBJ1-4
CASSLGWAGDTQYF	TGTGCCAGCAGTTTAGGGTGGGCTGGGGATACGCAGTATTTT	TRBV12-3/TRBV12-4	NA	many	TRBJ2-3
CASSEGWGQETQHF	TGTGCCAGCAGTGAAGGCTGGGGCCAAGAGACCCAGCACTTC	TRBV2	NA	NA	TRBJ2-5
CASSLMGRTGGTTGELFF	TGTGCCAGCAGTTTGATGGGGAGGACAGGGGGAACTACCGGGGAGCTGTTTTTT	TRBV27	TRBD1	NA	TRBJ2-2
CASSSTSANLPILSYEQYF	TGTGCCAGCAGCTCTACTAGCGCCAATCTCCCAATCCTAAGCTACGAGCAGTACTTC	TRBV7-9	TRBD2	NA	TRBJ2-7
CSVEDSSRAWGTQYF	TGCAGCGTTGAAGATTCGAGCAGGGCCTGGGGGACCCAGTACTTC	TRBV29-1	NA	many	TRBJ2-5
CASKTYSGTRGNAIYF	TGTGCCAGCAAGACCTACTCCGGGACACGAGGAAACGCCATATATTTT	TRBV6-2/TRBV6-3	NA	NA	TRBJ1-3
CASSSNPLDYNEQFF	TGTGCCAGCAGTTCGAACCCCCTTGACTACAATGAGCAGTTCTTC	TRBV27	NA	few	TRBJ2-1
CASSFGTGAYEQYF	TGTGCCAGCAGCTTCGGGACAGGGGCCTACGAGCAGTACTTC	TRBV27	TRBD1	many	TRBJ2-7
CASSQETLAGGQTQYF	TGCGCCAGCAGCCAAGAGACGCTAGCGGGGGGGCAAACGCAGTATTTT	TRBV4-3	TRBD2	NA	TRBJ2-3
CASSPIRGAGEQYF	TGTGCCAGCAGTCCCATCAGGGGGGCTGGCGAGCAGTACTTC	TRBV27	NA	NA	TRBJ2-7
CASSVLAGVLRGGELFF	TGTGCCAGCAGTGTGCTAGCGGGGGTTCTCCGTGGCGGGGAGCTGTTTTTT	TRBV2	TRBD2	few	TRBJ2-2
CASSLVGLLAGGHETQYF	TGTGCCAGCAGCTTGGTGGGCCTACTAGCGGGGGGGCACGAGACCCAGTACTTC	TRBV5-4	TRBD2	NA	TRBJ2-5
CASSSPSGRAEQFF	TGTGCCAGCAGTTCCCCTAGCGGGAGGGCAGAGCAGTTCTTC	TRBV27	TRBD2	NA	TRBJ2-1
CASSRTGQGLGNEQFF	TGCGCCAGCAGCAGGACGGGACAGGGGCTTGGGAATGAGCAGTTCTTC	TRBV5-1	TRBD1	few	TRBJ2-1
CAGSPPAAYGYTF	TGTGCCGGCTCACCACCGGCAGCCTATGGCTACACCTTC	TRBV18	NA	once	TRBJ1-2
CASSFNPLGYEQYF	TGTGCCAGCAGTTTTAACCCGCTGGGCTACGAGCAGTACTTC	TRBV12-3/TRBV12-4	NA	few	TRBJ2-7
CALSRGAEEKLFF	TGTGCATTGAGCAGGGGCGCGGAGGAAAAACTGTTTTTT	TRBV30	NA	few	TRBJ1-4
CASSESGGHYNEQFF	TGTGCCAGCAGTGAGTCGGGAGGGCACTACAATGAGCAGTTCTTC	TRBV2	TRBD2	few	TRBJ2-1
CSVEDGIDTQYF	TGCAGCGTTGAGGATGGGATAGATACGCAGTATTTT	TRBV29-1	NA	many	TRBJ2-3
CASSRIPGASDPYEQYF	TGTGCCAGCAGCCGCATTCCCGGGGCGTCCGACCCCTACGAGCAGTACTTC	TRBV6-5	NA	few	TRBJ2-7
CASSELDGGASYNEQFF	TGCGCCAGCAGTGAGTTGGACGGGGGGGCATCCTACAATGAGCAGTTCTTC	TRBV10-2	TRBD2	NA	TRBJ2-1
CSARPVGLSQGTQYF	TGCAGTGCTAGACCCGTAGGGCTATCTCAAGGGACCCAGTACTTC	TRBV20-1	NA	NA	TRBJ2-5
CASSFSTGGYEQYF	TGTGCCAGCAGCTTCTCCACAGGGGGGTACGAGCAGTACTTC	TRBV5-4	TRBD1	many	TRBJ2-7
CASSEGDGITDTQYF	TGTGCCAGCAGCGAGGGGGACGGAATCACAGATACGCAGTATTTT	TRBV7-9	NA	NA	TRBJ2-3
CASSILSSGRRYEQYF	TGTGCCAGCAGCATACTTTCTAGCGGGCGTCGCTACGAGCAGTACTTC	TRBV5-8	TRBD2	NA	TRBJ2-7
CAWSVWSSQPQHF	TGTGCCTGGAGTGTATGGTCTAGTCAGCCCCAGCATTTT	TRBV30	NA	once	TRBJ1-5
CASSLALLGPYEQYF	TGTGCCAGCAGCTTAGCCCTACTGGGTCCCTACGAGCAGTACTTC	TRBV7-9	NA	few	TRBJ2-7
CASRAVGLAMNNEQFF	TGTGCCAGCAGGGCCGTGGGACTAGCGATGAACAATGAGCAGTTCTTC	TRBV2	TRBD2	NA	TRBJ2-1